One sample yielded the 27 T cell receptor beta chains listed below, sequenced in a study of blood T cell repertoires in COVID-19. Assay used: immunoSEQ multiplex PCR; TCRdb lists only in-frame clones, some missing. This table holds 89,000 or so clones, 86% found once. The specimen was peripheral blood. Receptors were obtained from a man aged 50 or older with active COVID-19.

The gene calls are TRBV9 and TRBJ1-1; D ambiguous. From germline, CDR1 is SGDLS and CDR2 YYNGEE. The CDR3 extends over 13 amino acids. Trimming cost V 4 bases and J 3 bases, with 10 bases left between them. CDR3 loop: CASSRDTDTEAFF. The CDR3 DNA is TGTGCCAGCAGCCGTGACACCGACACTGAAGCTTTCTTT.

This chain links TRBV18 with TRBJ2-5, with D maybe TRBD1 (6 bases). CDR3 length: 17 residues. V lost 5 bases to trimming and J lost 2 bases, with 21 bases between them. From germline, CDR1 is KGHSH and CDR2 LQKENI. In DNA, the CDR3 is TGTGCCAGCTCAGGACGGCCGGGACAAATCGCACAAGAGACCCAGTACTTC. Encoded protein: CASSGRPGQIAQETQYF.

This clone occurred once. The rearrangement links TRBV12-3 or TRBV12-4 to TRBJ1-1; D is unresolved. V lost 2 bases and J lost 1, with 5 bases in between. The CDR3 covers 13 residues. CDR3 bases: TGTGCCAGCAGTTTAACCGGGAACACTGAAGCTTTCTTT. This translates into CASSLTGNTEAFF.

This chain joins TRBV7-2 and TRBJ2-6; D is possibly TRBD2 (6 bases). Germline CDR1 and CDR2: SGHTA and FQGNSA. The CDR3 consists of 16 residues. CDR3 residues: CAEGRTIFSGANVLTF. Here the CDR3 DNA reads TGTGCTGAGGGACGGACTATTTTCTCTGGGGCCAACGTCCTGACTTTC.

This chain links TRBV2 with TRBJ2-5; D is ambiguous. Germline CDR1 SNHLY, CDR2 FYNNEI. This CDR3 has 15 residues. V was trimmed by 5 bases and J by 2 bases, leaving 15 bases between them. The CDR3: CASSPSPGLQETQYF. The CDR3 DNA sequence: TGTGCCAGCAGTCCAAGCCCAGGATTACAAGAGACCCAGTACTTC.

This chain connects TRBV18 to TRBJ1-1; 7 bases align to TRBD1. Germline V lookup: CDR1 KGHSH, CDR2 LQKENI. Germline trimming cut 3 bases from V and 0 bases from J; bases unmatched to any gene: 1. The length of the CDR3 is 14 residues. The CDR3 sequence is CASSPGQLNTEAFF. The DNA of the CDR3 is TGTGCCAGCTCACCGGGACAGCTGAACACTGAAGCTTTCTTT.

The chain employs TRBV27 and TRBJ1-1; 9 bases are shared with TRBD1. Germline V gene lookup returns CDR1 MNHEY and CDR2 SMNVEV (reference sequence). Unmatched junction bases numbered 12, after V lost 8 bases and J lost 5 bases. The CDR3 contains 15 residues. CDR3 nucleotide sequence: TGTGCCAGCCTCCCCATCGGACAGGGGAGTACTGAAGCTTTCTTT. It specifies CASLPIGQGSTEAFF.

This clone was counted a single time. J is TRBJ1-3 and V is TRBV7-9, with TRBD1 matching 9 bases. The CDR3 covers 15 residues. Per germline, CDR1 SEHNR and CDR2 FQNEAQ (reference sequence). Losses at the gene ends were 6 bases for V and 4 bases for J; bases not matched to a gene: 7. In DNA, the CDR3 is TGTGCCAGCAGAACACAGGGGGCCAGCGGAAACACCATATATTTT. This codes for CASRTQGASGNTIYF.

The V and J genes are TRBV29-1 and TRBJ2-2, with TRBD1 as a possible D gene (6 bases). Germline lookup yields CDR1 SQVTM and CDR2 ANQGSEA. The CDR3 sequence is 15 residues long. Trimming pared 4 bases from V and 0 bases from J, leaving 12 bases between. The CDR3 DNA reads TGCAGCGTTGCGCAGGGGACAACGAACACCGGGGAGCTGTTTTTT. Its protein is CSVAQGTTNTGELFF.

V gene TRBV4-3 combines with J gene TRBJ1-4; possible D gene TRBD1, 6 bases. This CDR3 has 16 residues. CDR1 and CDR2 from the germline V gene are LGHNA and YSLEER. Trimming took off 0 bases at V and 8 bases at J, with 16 bases between the two ends. The chain's CDR3 is CASSQDRGQKGEKLFF. The CDR3 coding sequence is TGCGCCAGCAGCCAAGATCGGGGACAAAAGGGCGAAAAACTGTTTTTT.

This chain uses TRBV6-2 or TRBV6-3 with TRBJ2-7; D might be TRBD1 (6 bases). Trimming stripped 4 bases from V and 2 bases from J, with 21 bases between. The CDR3 has 17 amino acids. Germline V gene sequence: CDR1 MNHEY, CDR2 SVGEGT. Here the CDR3 reads CASSSASGHPPPYEQYF. The CDR3 DNA follows: TGTGCCAGCAGTTCAGCCTCGGGACACCCACCCCCCTACGAGCAGTACTTC.

The V and J genes are TRBV29-1 and TRBJ1-5, with 8 bases fitting TRBD1. Germline trimming cut 5 bases from V and 6 bases from J; bases unmatched to any gene: 9. This CDR3 is built from 14 residues. Germline V CDR1 and CDR2: SQVTM, ANQGSEA. CDR3 sequence reads: CSVLTGGGGQPQHF. For the CDR3, the DNA is TGCAGCGTTCTAACAGGGGGAGGTGGTCAGCCCCAGCATTTT.

The chain joins TRBV7-3 to TRBJ1-1; 9 bases line up with TRBD1. The trim removed 1 base at V and 5 bases at J, leaving 2 bases unmatched. The length of the CDR3 is 14 residues. CDR1 and CDR2 from the germline V gene are SGHTA and FQGTGA. The CDR3 DNA sequence: TGTGCCAGCAGCTTAAGGGACAGGGATACTGAAGCTTTCTTT. Protein sequence: CASSLRDRDTEAFF.

A few counts support this clone. V gene TRBV7-9 combines with J gene TRBJ2-2; D call uncertain. The V end was cut by 4 bases, the J end by 8 bases, with 14 bases between. The germline CDR1 and CDR2 sequences are SEHNR and FQNEAQ (reference sequence). The CDR3 consists of 14 residues. CDR3 sequence reads: CASSSHSDIGELFF. CDR3 nucleotide sequence: TGTGCCAGCAGCTCCCACAGTGACATTGGGGAGCTGTTTTTT.

This chain joins TRBV6-6 and TRBJ2-3; 9 bases fit TRBD1. There are 16 residues in the CDR3. Trimming at V came to 4 bases and at J to 1 base, leaving 6 bases not matched to a gene. CDR1 is MNHNY and CDR2 is SVGAGI in the germline V gene (reference sequence). DNA for the CDR3: TGTGCCAGCAGTTGGGGGACAGGGTCGGGCACAGATACGCAGTATTTT. Protein: CASSWGTGSGTDTQYF.

V usage is TRBV5-1 and J usage is TRBJ2-5; 7 positions match TRBD2. Germline CDR1 is SGHRS and CDR2 is YFSETQ. The J segment lost 2 bases and the V segment lost 0 bases, leaving 7 bases of the junction unmatched. The CDR3 contains 16 residues. CDR3 DNA: TGCGCCAGCAGCTTGGTGCCTAGCGGACTACAAGAGACCCAGTACTTC. Its translation is CASSLVPSGLQETQYF.

The V and J genes are TRBV6-5 and TRBJ1-2; D is unresolved. The CDR3 has 14 residues. Germline loops: CDR1 MNHEY, CDR2 SVGAGI. Trimming stripped 6 bases from V and 6 bases from J, with 17 bases between. The chain's CDR3 is CASSHHHGDDGYTF. The CDR3 DNA reads as TGTGCCAGCAGCCATCACCACGGGGATGATGGCTACACCTTC.

Written as DNA, the CDR3 is TGTGCCAGCAGTTACAGGGGTGATGAAAAACTGTTTTTT. It specifies CASSYRGDEKLFF. The chain is built from TRBV6-6 and TRBJ1-4; weak D call: TRBD1 (5 bases). Trimming shortened V by 2 bases and J by 6 bases, and 7 bases separated the two germline ends. The CDR3 extends over 13 amino acids. CDR1 and CDR2 (germline): MNHNY, SVGAGI (reference sequence).

The chain recombines TRBV28 with TRBJ2-7, with D maybe TRBD1 (6 bases). V was cut by 6 bases and J by 2 bases, with 17 bases left in between. Germline loops: CDR1 MDHEN, CDR2 SYDVKM. The CDR3 runs to 15 residues. CDR3 region: CASRSQGPRTYEQYF. The CDR3 DNA is TGTGCCAGCAGGAGCCAGGGGCCGCGGACCTACGAGCAGTACTTC. Looking up the rest from reference TRBV28 and TRBJ2-7 gives the full variable domain: DVKVTQSSRYLVKRTGEKVFLECVQDMDHENMFWYRQDPGLGLRLIYFSYDVKMKEKGDIPEGYSVSREKKERFSLILESASTNQTSMYLCASRSQGPRTYEQYFGPGTRLTVT.

The V call is TRBV5-1, the J call TRBJ2-5; 11 nucleotides agree with TRBD1. With V trimmed by 7 bases and J by 4 bases, 9 bases remained unmatched. Germline V gene sequence: CDR1 SGHRS, CDR2 YFSETQ. CDR3 length: 15 residues. This CDR3 reads CASRRTGGGGETQYF. The CDR3 DNA sequence: TGCGCCAGCCGCCGGACAGGGGGCGGAGGAGAGACCCAGTACTTC.

This rearrangement joins TRBV5-1 to TRBJ2-7; tentative D call: TRBD2 (6 bases). Trimming shortened V by 4 bases and J by 5 bases, and 19 bases separated the two germline ends. The CDR3 sequence is 15 residues long. Germline assignment: CDR1 SGHRS and CDR2 YFSETQ. CDR3 residues: CASSPQGGGYNEQYF. Here the CDR3 DNA reads TGCGCCAGCAGCCCCCAAGGCGGAGGGTACAACGAGCAGTACTTC.

The chain recombines TRBV7-2 with TRBJ1-4, with TRBD1 matching over 7 bases. The V gene's germline CDR1 is SGHTA and CDR2 FQGNSA. The CDR3 totals 14 residues. Unmatched junction bases numbered 3, after V lost 4 bases and J lost 4 bases. CDR3 sequence reads: CASSSGQRNEKLFF. In DNA, the CDR3 is TGTGCCAGCAGCTCGGGACAGCGTAATGAAAAACTGTTTTTT.

The V and J genes are TRBV28 and TRBJ2-1; D possibly corresponds to TRBD2 (5 bases). V was pared by 4 bases and J by 0 bases, with 10 bases between. Germline assignment: CDR1 MDHEN and CDR2 SYDVKM. CDR3 length: 15 residues. CDR3 loop: CASSWTRGSYNEQFF. CDR3 DNA sequence: TGTGCCAGCAGTTGGACCCGGGGCTCCTACAATGAGCAGTTCTTC.

The rearrangement links TRBV5-4 to TRBJ2-1; TRBD2 aligns across 9 bases. After removal of 1 base from V and 8 bases from J, the junction contained 7 bases not matched to a gene. CDR3 size: 15 residues. The V gene's germline CDR1 is SGHNT and CDR2 YYREEE (reference sequence). CDR3 sequence (DNA): TGTGCCAGCAGCTTGAGTTCCGCGGGGGGGTATGAGCAGTTCTTC. Amino acid sequence: CASSLSSAGGYEQFF. Complete variable domain (other parts from reference TRBV5-4 and TRBJ2-1): ETGVTQSPTHLIKTRGQQVTLRCSSQSGHNTVSWYQQALGQGPQFIFQYYREEENGRGNFPPRFSGLQFPNYSSELNVNALELDDSALYLCASSLSSAGGYEQFFGPGTRLTVL.

The chain couples TRBV6-5 to TRBJ2-5; D might be TRBD1 (6 bases). V was clipped by 5 bases and J by 6 bases, with 19 bases between them. CDR3 size: 15 residues. CDR1 MNHEY and CDR2 SVGAGI come from the germline V gene. CDR3 nucleotide sequence: TGTGCCAGCAGTCACAGGTGGGGGCTGGGAAAGACCCAGTACTTC. Translation gives CASSHRWGLGKTQYF.

This chain connects TRBV24-1 to TRBJ2-1; TRBD2 aligns across 13 bases. Germline CDR1 reads KGHDR; CDR2 reads SFDVKD. V dropped 4 bases and J dropped 7; count of bases not matched to a gene: 3. There are 15 residues in the CDR3. Written as DNA, the CDR3 is TGTGCCACCAGTGACCCGACTAGCGGGAGGAATGAGCAGTTCTTC. Its protein product is CATSDPTSGRNEQFF.

V usage is TRBV11-2 and J usage is TRBJ2-5; D may be TRBD1 (6 bases). The length of the CDR3 is 15 residues. The germline V gene has CDR1 SGHAT and CDR2 FQNNGV. Trimming removed 0 bases from V and 1 base from J, with 9 bases in between. The CDR3 reads CASSLDGRGQETQYF. The CDR3 coding sequence is TGTGCCAGCAGCTTAGATGGCAGGGGCCAAGAGACCCAGTACTTC.